This is a list of T cell receptor beta chains from one sample in a study of shared clonotypes between healthy human individuals. Sequencing used immunoSEQ multiplex PCR; TCRdb keeps in-frame clones, though not all of them. The data hold roughly 2.2 million clones, with around 92% observed a single time. The specimen sequenced was naive CD4+ T cells from PBMCs. Receptor source: a man between 18 and 29 years old in good health. Some clones in this sample may be carry-over from other donors' samples. Each CDR3 is given with its conserved first and last residue. D genes are given only for firm matches. Expanded clones get a size class; other rows say once, few or many, or leave the size out.

CDR3nt: TGTGCCAGCACCCGAGGGGGGACAGGGGAGTCGACGAGTGAGCAGTTCTTC
CDR3aa: CASTRGGTGESTSEQFF
v_gene: TRBV5-4
d_gene: TRBD1
j_gene: TRBJ2-1
abundance: NA

CDR3nt: TGCGCCAGCAGCCAAGCATTTAACACTGAAGCTTTCTTT
CDR3aa: CASSQAFNTEAFF
v_gene: TRBV4-3
d_gene: NA
j_gene: TRBJ1-1
abundance: NA

CDR3nt: TGTGCCAGCAGCTTAGGAGGGACAGGGGGCTCTGGCTACACCTTC
CDR3aa: CASSLGGTGGSGYTF
v_gene: TRBV7-2
d_gene: TRBD1
j_gene: TRBJ1-2
abundance: NA

CDR3nt: TGTGCCAGCAGCTTAGAGCGAGGGGGCGGGGGTCCCACCTTC
CDR3aa: CASSLERGGGGPTF
v_gene: TRBV7-2
d_gene: TRBD1
j_gene: TRBJ1-2
abundance: NA

CDR3nt: TGCGCCAGCAGCCAAGAAACTAGCGGGAATGAGCAGTTCTTC
CDR3aa: CASSQETSGNEQFF
v_gene: TRBV4-3
d_gene: TRBD2
j_gene: TRBJ2-1
abundance: NA

CDR3nt: TGTGCCAGCAGCTACACCGGGCGAAATCAGCCCCAGCATTTT
CDR3aa: CASSYTGRNQPQHF
v_gene: TRBV11-2
d_gene: NA
j_gene: TRBJ1-5
abundance: NA

CDR3nt: TGTGCCAGCAGTTTATACAGGGGGAACAATGAGCAGTTCTTC
CDR3aa: CASSLYRGNNEQFF
v_gene: TRBV28
d_gene: TRBD1
j_gene: TRBJ2-1
abundance: NA

CDR3nt: TGTGCCAGTAAGATCGGGACAGGGGTCTACGAGCAGTACTTC
CDR3aa: CASKIGTGVYEQYF
v_gene: TRBV19
d_gene: TRBD1
j_gene: TRBJ2-7
abundance: NA

CDR3nt: TGCGCCAGCAGCCGCTACATACAGGGGGCGAACACTGAAGCTTTCTTT
CDR3aa: CASSRYIQGANTEAFF
v_gene: TRBV4-3
d_gene: TRBD1
j_gene: TRBJ1-1
abundance: NA

CDR3nt: TGTGCCTGGAGTGTCCGGGAGACCCAGTACTTC
CDR3aa: CAWSVRETQYF
v_gene: TRBV30
d_gene: NA
j_gene: TRBJ2-5
abundance: NA

CDR3nt: TGTGCCAGCAGTTATGGTACAGTGGGCACTGAAGCTTTCTTT
CDR3aa: CASSYGTVGTEAFF
v_gene: TRBV6-5
d_gene: NA
j_gene: TRBJ1-1
abundance: NA

CDR3nt: TGTGCCAGCAGTTTTACGACACTCCAAGAGACCCAGTACTTC
CDR3aa: CASSFTTLQETQYF
v_gene: TRBV28
d_gene: NA
j_gene: TRBJ2-5
abundance: NA

CDR3nt: TGTGCCAGCAGCGTAGGTCCCTTGTCGAGCACAGATACGCAGTATTTT
CDR3aa: CASSVGPLSSTDTQYF
v_gene: TRBV9
d_gene: NA
j_gene: TRBJ2-3
abundance: NA

CDR3nt: TGTGCCAGCAGCGTAGCTGGGCTCAATGAGCAGTTCTTC
CDR3aa: CASSVAGLNEQFF
v_gene: TRBV9
d_gene: NA
j_gene: TRBJ2-1
abundance: NA

CDR3nt: TGTGCCAGCAGCTTAGATCGAGGACTAGCGGTCGGTGAGCAGTTCTTC
CDR3aa: CASSLDRGLAVGEQFF
v_gene: TRBV7-2
d_gene: TRBD2
j_gene: TRBJ2-1
abundance: NA

CDR3nt: TGTGCCAGCAGCTTAGTAGGGAATCGAATGGGTGGAAACACCATATATTTT
CDR3aa: CASSLVGNRMGGNTIYF
v_gene: TRBV11-2
d_gene: NA
j_gene: TRBJ1-3
abundance: NA

CDR3nt: TGTGCCAGCAGCCCCAGCATAGGGACTCACACCGGGGAGCTGTTTTTT
CDR3aa: CASSPSIGTHTGELFF
v_gene: TRBV9
d_gene: NA
j_gene: TRBJ2-2
abundance: NA

CDR3nt: TGTGCCAGCAGCGTAGCGGTACAGGTAACTGAAGCTTTCTTT
CDR3aa: CASSVAVQVTEAFF
v_gene: TRBV7-9
d_gene: NA
j_gene: TRBJ1-1
abundance: NA

CDR3nt: TGTGCCAGCGCGAACAGGGCGAATCAGCCCCAGCATTTT
CDR3aa: CASANRANQPQHF
v_gene: TRBV28
d_gene: NA
j_gene: TRBJ1-5
abundance: NA

CDR3nt: TGTGCCAGCACCAGAGACAGGTTAAACACCGGGGAGCTGTTTTTT
CDR3aa: CASTRDRLNTGELFF
v_gene: TRBV2
d_gene: NA
j_gene: TRBJ2-2
abundance: few

CDR3nt: TGTGCCAGCAGCTTAGGGCTAGCGGGGGGCACAGATACGCAGTATTTT
CDR3aa: CASSLGLAGGTDTQYF
v_gene: TRBV11-2
d_gene: TRBD2
j_gene: TRBJ2-3
abundance: NA

CDR3nt: TGTGCCTGGAGTTTCCACAGGGAGGGCTACACCTTC
CDR3aa: CAWSFHREGYTF
v_gene: TRBV30
d_gene: NA
j_gene: TRBJ1-2
abundance: once

CDR3nt: TGTGCCAGCAGAGGAGGGACTAGCGGGAATGGGGCTGGGAAGTTCTTC
CDR3aa: CASRGGTSGNGAGKFF
v_gene: TRBV2
d_gene: TRBD2
j_gene: TRBJ2-1
abundance: NA

CDR3nt: TGTGCCAGTAGATTGAACTCGGCGGGGATCAATCAGCCCCAGCATTTT
CDR3aa: CASRLNSAGINQPQHF
v_gene: TRBV19
d_gene: NA
j_gene: TRBJ1-5
abundance: NA

CDR3nt: TGCGCCAGCAGCCCGGGGACTAGTACGAACAATGAGCAGTTCTTC
CDR3aa: CASSPGTSTNNEQFF
v_gene: TRBV5-1
d_gene: TRBD2
j_gene: TRBJ2-1
abundance: NA

CDR3nt: TGTGCCAGCAGCCCTAAGGGGCTGAAGGATACGCAGTATTTT
CDR3aa: CASSPKGLKDTQYF
v_gene: TRBV5-5
d_gene: NA
j_gene: TRBJ2-3
abundance: NA

CDR3nt: TGTGCCAGCAGCCGCCGGCCGTCCCACGAGCAGTACTTC
CDR3aa: CASSRRPSHEQYF
v_gene: TRBV7-2
d_gene: NA
j_gene: TRBJ2-7
abundance: NA

CDR3nt: TGTGGTGTAGGAGGAGGGCGGCAAGAGACCCAGTACTTC
CDR3aa: CGVGGGRQETQYF
v_gene: TRBV10-3
d_gene: NA
j_gene: TRBJ2-5
abundance: once

CDR3nt: TGCGCCAGCAGCTTGGATCGCAGGGGGGTAAACACTGAAGCTTTCTTT
CDR3aa: CASSLDRRGVNTEAFF
v_gene: TRBV5-1
d_gene: TRBD1
j_gene: TRBJ1-1
abundance: few

CDR3nt: TGTGCCAGCAGTTACTCCGGTGGGCCAGGAGGTACGCAGTATTTT
CDR3aa: CASSYSGGPGGTQYF
v_gene: TRBV6-5
d_gene: NA
j_gene: TRBJ2-3
abundance: NA

CDR3nt: TGCAGCGTTTCCCCGACAGCGAGAAACACCATATATTTT
CDR3aa: CSVSPTARNTIYF
v_gene: TRBV29-1
d_gene: NA
j_gene: TRBJ1-3
abundance: once